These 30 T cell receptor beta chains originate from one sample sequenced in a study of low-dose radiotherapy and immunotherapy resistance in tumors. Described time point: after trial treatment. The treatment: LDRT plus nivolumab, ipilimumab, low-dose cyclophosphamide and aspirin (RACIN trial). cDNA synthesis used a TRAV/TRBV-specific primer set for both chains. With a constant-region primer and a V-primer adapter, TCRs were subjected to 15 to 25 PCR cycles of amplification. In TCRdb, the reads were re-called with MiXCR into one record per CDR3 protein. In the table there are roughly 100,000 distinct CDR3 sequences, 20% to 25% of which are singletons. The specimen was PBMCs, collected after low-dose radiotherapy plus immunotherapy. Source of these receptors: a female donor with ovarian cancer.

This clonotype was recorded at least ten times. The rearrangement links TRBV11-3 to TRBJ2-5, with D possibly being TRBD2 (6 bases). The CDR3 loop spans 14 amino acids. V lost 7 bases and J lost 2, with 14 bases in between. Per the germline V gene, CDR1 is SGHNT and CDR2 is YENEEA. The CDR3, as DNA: TGTGCCAGCACCGACTGGGAGGTTCAAGAGACCCAGTACTTC. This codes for CASTDWEVQETQYF. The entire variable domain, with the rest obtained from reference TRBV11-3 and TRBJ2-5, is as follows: EAGVVQSPRYKIIEKKQPVAFWCNPISGHNTLYWYLQNLGQGPELLIRYENEEAVDDSQLPKDRFSAERLKGVDSTLKIQPAELGDSAVYLCASTDWEVQETQYFGPGTRLLVL.

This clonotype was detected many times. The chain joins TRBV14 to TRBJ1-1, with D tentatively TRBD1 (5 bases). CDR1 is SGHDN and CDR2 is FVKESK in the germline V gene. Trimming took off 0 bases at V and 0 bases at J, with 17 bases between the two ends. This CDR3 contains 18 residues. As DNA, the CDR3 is TGTGCCAGCAGCCAAGAAGGGGAATGGGCGATTTTGAACACTGAAGCTTTCTTT. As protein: CASSQEGEWAILNTEAFF.

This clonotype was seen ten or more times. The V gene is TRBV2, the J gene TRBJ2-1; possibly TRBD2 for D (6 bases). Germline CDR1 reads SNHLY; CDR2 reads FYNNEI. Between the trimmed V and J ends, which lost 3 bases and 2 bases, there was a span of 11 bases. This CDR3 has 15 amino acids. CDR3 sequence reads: CASSDKAGTYNEQFF. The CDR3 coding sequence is TGTGCCAGCAGTGACAAGGCGGGAACCTACAATGAGCAGTTCTTC.

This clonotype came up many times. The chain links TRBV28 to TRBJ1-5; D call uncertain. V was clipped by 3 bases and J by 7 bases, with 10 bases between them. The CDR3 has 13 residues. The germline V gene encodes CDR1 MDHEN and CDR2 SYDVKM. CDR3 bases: TGTGCCAGCAGTTTTAAGCTTGGCCAGCCCCAGCATTTT. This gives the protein CASSFKLGQPQHF.

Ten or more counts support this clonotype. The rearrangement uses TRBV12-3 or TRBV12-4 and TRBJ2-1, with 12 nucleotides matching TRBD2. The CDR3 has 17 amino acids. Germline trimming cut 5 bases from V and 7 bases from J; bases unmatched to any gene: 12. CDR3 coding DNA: TGTGCCAGCAGTCCAAACTCCAAGCTAGCGGGGGGGAATGAGCAGTTCTTC. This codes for CASSPNSKLAGGNEQFF.

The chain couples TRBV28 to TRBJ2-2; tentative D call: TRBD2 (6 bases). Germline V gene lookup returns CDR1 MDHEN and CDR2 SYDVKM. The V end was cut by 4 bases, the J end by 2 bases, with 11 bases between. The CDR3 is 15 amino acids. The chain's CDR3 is CASSSMGGNTGELFF. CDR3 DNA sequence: TGTGCCAGCAGTTCTATGGGGGGAAACACCGGGGAGCTGTTTTTT.

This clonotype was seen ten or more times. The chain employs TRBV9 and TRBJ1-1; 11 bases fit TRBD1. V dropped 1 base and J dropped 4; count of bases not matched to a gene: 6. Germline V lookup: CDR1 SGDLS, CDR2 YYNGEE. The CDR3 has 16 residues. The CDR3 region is CASSVRGDRGATEAFF. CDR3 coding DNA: TGTGCCAGCAGCGTAAGGGGGGACAGGGGGGCCACTGAAGCTTTCTTT.

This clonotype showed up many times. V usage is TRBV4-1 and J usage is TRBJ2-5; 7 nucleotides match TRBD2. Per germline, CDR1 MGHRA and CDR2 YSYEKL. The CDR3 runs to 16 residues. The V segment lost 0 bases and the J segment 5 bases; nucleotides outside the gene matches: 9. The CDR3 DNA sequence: TGCGCCAGCAGCCAAGATGGTAGGAGGGAGGGGGAGACCCAGTACTTC. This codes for CASSQDGRREGETQYF.

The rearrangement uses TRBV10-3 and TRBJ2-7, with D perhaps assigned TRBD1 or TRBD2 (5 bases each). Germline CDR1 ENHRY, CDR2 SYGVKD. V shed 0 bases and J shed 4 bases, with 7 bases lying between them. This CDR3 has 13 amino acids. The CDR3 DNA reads TGTGCCATCAGTGAGTCGTGGGGGTACGAGCAGTACTTC. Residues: CAISESWGYEQYF.

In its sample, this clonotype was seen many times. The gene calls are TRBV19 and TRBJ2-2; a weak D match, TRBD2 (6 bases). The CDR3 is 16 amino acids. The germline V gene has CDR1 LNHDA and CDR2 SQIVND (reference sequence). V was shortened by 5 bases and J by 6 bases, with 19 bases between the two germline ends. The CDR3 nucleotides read TGTGCCAGTAGTCCACGCGGCGTGGAGGGGCCCGGGGAGCTGTTTTTT. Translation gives CASSPRGVEGPGELFF.

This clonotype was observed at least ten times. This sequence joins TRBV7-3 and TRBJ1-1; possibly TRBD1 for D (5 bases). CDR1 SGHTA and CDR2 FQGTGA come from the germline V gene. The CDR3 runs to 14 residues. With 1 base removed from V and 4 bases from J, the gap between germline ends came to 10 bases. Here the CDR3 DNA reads TGTGCCAGCAGCTTAAAGGCCCAGGGCACTGAAGCTTTCTTT. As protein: CASSLKAQGTEAFF.

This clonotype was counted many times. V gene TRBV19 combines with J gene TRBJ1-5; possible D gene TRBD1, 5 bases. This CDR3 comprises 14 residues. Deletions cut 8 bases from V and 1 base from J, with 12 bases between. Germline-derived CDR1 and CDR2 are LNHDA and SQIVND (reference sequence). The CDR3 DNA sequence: TGTGCCAGTCACGCGGGGGGGAGCAATCAGCCCCAGCATTTT. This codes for CASHAGGSNQPQHF.

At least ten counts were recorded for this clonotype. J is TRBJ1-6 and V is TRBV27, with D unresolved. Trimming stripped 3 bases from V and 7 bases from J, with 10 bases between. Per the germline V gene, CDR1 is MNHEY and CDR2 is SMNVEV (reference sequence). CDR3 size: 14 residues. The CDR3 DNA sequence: TGTGCCAGCAGTTTTCGGGGTTGGAATTCACCCCTCCACTTT. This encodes CASSFRGWNSPLHF.

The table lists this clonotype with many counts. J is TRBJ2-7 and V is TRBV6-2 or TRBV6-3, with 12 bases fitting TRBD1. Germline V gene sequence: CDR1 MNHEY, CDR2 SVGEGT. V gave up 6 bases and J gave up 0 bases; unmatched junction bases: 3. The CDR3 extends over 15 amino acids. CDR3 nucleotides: TGTGCCAGCAGCAGGGACAGGGGGCACTCCTACGAGCAGTACTTC. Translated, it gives CASSRDRGHSYEQYF.

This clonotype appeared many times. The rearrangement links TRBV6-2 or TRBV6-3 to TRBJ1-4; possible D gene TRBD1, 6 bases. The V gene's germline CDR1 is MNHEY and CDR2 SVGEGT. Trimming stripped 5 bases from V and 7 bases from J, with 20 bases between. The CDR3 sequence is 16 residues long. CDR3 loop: CASSARRWTEAEKLFF. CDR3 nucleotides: TGTGCCAGCAGTGCCCGCCGGTGGACAGAAGCTGAAAAACTGTTTTTT.

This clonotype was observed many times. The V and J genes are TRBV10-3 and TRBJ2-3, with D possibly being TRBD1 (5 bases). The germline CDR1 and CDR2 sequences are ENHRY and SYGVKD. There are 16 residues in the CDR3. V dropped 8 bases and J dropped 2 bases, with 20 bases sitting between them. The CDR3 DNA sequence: TGTGCCATCGGGGCCGTTCGAGCGCTAAACACAGATACGCAGTATTTT. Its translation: CAIGAVRALNTDTQYF.

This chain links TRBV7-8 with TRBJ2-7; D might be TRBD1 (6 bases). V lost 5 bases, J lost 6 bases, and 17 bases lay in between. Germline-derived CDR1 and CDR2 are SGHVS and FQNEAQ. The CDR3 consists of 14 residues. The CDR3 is CASSGPRGNVEQYF. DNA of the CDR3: TGTGCCAGCAGCGGCCCCAGGGGAAATGTCGAGCAGTACTTC.

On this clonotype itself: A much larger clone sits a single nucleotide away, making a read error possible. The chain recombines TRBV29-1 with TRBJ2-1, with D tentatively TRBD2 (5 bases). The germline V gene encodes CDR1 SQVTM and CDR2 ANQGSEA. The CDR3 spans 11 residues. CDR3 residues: CSAEEGDEQFF. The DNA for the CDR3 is TGCAGCGCTGAAGAGGGAGACGAGCAGTTCTTC.

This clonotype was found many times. The CDR3 reads CVVAGATYNEQFF. In nucleotides, the CDR3 is TGTGTCGTTGCGGGGGCCACCTACAATGAGCAGTTCTTC. The V gene is TRBV24-1, the J gene TRBJ2-1; D is perhaps TRBD2 (7 bases). Germline V gene data show CDR1 as KGHDR and CDR2 as SFDVKD. The CDR3 loop spans 13 amino acids.

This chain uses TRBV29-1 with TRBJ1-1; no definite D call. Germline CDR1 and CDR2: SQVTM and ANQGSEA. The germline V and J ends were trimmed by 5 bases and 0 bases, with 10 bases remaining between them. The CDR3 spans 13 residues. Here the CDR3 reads CSVSPSVNTEAFF. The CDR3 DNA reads TGCAGCGTTAGTCCCTCAGTGAACACTGAAGCTTTCTTT.

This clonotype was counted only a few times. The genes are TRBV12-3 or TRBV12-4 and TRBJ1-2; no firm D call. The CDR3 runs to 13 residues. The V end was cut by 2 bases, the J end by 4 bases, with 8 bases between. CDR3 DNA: TGTGCCAGCAGTTTATGGTCCGGCTATGGCTACACCTTC. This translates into CASSLWSGYGYTF.

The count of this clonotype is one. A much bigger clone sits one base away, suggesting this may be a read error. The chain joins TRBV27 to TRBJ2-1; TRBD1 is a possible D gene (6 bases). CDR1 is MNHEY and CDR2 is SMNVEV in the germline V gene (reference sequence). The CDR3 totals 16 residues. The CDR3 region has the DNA TGTGCCAGCAGTTCCAATACAGGGATATCCTACAGTGAGCAGTTCTTC. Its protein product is CASSSNTGISYSEQFF.

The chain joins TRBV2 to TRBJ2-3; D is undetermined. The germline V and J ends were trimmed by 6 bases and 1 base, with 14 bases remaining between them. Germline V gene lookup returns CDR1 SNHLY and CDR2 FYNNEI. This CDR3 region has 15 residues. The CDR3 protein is CASSAGPHGTDTQYF. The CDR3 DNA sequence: TGTGCCAGCAGCGCCGGGCCCCACGGCACAGATACGCAGTATTTT.

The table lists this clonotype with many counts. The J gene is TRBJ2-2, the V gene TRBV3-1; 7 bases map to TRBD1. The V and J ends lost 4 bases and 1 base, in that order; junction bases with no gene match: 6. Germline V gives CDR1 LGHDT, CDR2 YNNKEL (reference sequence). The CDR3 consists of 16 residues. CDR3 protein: CASSRRTGVNTGELFF. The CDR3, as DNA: TGTGCCAGCAGCCGCCGGACAGGCGTGAACACCGGGGAGCTGTTTTTT.

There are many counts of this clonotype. In DNA, the CDR3 is TGCGCCAGCAGCCAACCTGCCTTATCGGACCGGGGGACCCAGTACTTC. Amino acids: CASSQPALSDRGTQYF. The V call is TRBV4-1, the J call TRBJ2-5; weak D call: TRBD2 (5 bases). CDR1 is MGHRA and CDR2 is YSYEKL in the germline V gene. This CDR3 contains 16 residues. Trimming stripped 2 bases from V and 7 bases from J, with 20 bases between.

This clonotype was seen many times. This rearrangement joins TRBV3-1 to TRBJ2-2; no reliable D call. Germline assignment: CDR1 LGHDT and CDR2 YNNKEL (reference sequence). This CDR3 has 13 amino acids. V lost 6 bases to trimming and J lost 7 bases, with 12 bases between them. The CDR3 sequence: CASSRPGGGELFF. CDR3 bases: TGTGCCAGCAGTCGACCGGGTGGCGGGGAGCTGTTTTTT.

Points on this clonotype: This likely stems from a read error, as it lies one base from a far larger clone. The CDR3 DNA follows: TGTGCCCGCAGTTTAAGACAGGGGAAAGGAGATACGCAGTATTTT. Residues: CARSLRQGKGDTQYF. The chain combines TRBV28 with TRBJ2-3, with 8 bases lining up with TRBD1. The CDR3 runs to 15 residues. Germline V gene lookup returns CDR1 MDHEN and CDR2 SYDVKM.

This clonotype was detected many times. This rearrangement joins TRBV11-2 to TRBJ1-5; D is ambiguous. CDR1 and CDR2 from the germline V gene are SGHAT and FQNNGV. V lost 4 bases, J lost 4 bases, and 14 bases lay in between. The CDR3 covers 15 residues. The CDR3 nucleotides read TGTGCCAGCAGCTCCTCAGGCGCCCCGAATCAGCCCCAGCATTTT. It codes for CASSSSGAPNQPQHF.

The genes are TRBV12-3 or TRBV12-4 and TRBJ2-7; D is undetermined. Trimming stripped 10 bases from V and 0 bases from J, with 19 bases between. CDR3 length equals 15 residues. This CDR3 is CATSVYNSGSYEQYF. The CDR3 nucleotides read TGTGCCACCTCAGTTTATAACTCCGGCTCCTACGAGCAGTACTTC.

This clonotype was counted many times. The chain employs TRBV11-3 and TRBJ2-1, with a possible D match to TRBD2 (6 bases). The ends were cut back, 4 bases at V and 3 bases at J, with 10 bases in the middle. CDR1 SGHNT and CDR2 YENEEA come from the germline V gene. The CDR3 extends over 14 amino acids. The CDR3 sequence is CASSWGVGYNEQFF. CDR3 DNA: TGTGCCAGCAGCTGGGGGGTAGGCTACAATGAGCAGTTCTTC.